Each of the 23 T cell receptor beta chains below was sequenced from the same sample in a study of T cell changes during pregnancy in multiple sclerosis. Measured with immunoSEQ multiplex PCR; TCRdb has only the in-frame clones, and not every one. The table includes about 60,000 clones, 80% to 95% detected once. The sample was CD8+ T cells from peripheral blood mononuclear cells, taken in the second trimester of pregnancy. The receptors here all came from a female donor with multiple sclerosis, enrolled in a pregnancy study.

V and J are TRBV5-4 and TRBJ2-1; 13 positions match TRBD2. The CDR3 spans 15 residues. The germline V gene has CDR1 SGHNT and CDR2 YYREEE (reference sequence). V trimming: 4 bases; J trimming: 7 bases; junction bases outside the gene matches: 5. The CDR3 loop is CASSGGLAGMNEQFF. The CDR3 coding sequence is TGTGCCAGCAGCGGGGGACTAGCGGGAATGAATGAGCAGTTCTTC. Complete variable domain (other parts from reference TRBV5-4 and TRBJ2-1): ETGVTQSPTHLIKTRGQQVTLRCSSQSGHNTVSWYQQALGQGPQFIFQYYREEENGRGNFPPRFSGLQFPNYSSELNVNALELDDSALYLCASSGGLAGMNEQFFGPGTRLTVL.

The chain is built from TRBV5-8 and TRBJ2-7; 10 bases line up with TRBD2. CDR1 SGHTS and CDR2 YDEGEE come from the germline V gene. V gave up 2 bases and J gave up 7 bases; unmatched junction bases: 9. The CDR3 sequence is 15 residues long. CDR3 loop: CASSFTSSGSNEQYF. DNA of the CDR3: TGTGCCAGCAGCTTCACCTCTAGCGGGAGTAATGAGCAGTACTTC.

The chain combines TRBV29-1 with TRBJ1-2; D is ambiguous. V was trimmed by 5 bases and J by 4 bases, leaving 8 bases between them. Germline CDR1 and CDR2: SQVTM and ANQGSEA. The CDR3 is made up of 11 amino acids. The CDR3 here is CSVPAIYGYTF. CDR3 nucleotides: TGCAGCGTTCCCGCGATCTATGGCTACACCTTC.

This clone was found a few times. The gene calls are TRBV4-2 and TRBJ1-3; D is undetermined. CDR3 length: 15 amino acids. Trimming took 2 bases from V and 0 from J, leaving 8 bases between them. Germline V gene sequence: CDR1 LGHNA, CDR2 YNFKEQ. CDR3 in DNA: TGTGCCAGCAGCCAATTGGAGGGCTCTGGAAACACCATATATTTT. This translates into CASSQLEGSGNTIYF.

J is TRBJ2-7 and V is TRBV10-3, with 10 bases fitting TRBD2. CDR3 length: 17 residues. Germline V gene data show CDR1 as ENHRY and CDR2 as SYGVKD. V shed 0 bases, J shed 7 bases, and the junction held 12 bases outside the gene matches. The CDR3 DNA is TGTGCCATCAGTGAGTCTACACTAGCGGGATCTTCTGAAGAGCAGTACTTC. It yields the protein CAISESTLAGSSEEQYF.

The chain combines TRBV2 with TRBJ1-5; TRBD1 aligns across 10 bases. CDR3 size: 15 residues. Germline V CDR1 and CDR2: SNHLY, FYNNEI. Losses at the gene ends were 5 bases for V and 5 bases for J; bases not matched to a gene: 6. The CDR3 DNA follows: TGTGCCAGCAGTAGGGACAGGGGATCCGATCAGCCCCAGCATTTT. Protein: CASSRDRGSDQPQHF.

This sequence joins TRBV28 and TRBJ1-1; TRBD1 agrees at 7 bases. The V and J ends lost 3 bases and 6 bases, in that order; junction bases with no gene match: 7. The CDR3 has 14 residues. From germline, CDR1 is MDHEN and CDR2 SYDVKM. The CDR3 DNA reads TGTGCCAGCAGTTTCCGACAGGGATCGGCTGAAGCTTTCTTT. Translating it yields CASSFRQGSAEAFF.

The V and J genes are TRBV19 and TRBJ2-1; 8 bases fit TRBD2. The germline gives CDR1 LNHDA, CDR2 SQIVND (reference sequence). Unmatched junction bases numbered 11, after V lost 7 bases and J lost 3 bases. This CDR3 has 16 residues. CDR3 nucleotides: TGTGCCAGTACGGGCACCGGGACTAGGTACTACAATGAGCAGTTCTTC. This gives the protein CASTGTGTRYYNEQFF.

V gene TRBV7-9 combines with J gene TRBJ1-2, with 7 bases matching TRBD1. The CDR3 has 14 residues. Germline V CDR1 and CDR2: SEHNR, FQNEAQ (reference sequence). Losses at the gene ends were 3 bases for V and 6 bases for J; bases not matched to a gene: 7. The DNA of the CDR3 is TGTGCCAGCAGCTTTGCAGACAGGGCCCATGGCTACACCTTC. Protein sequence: CASSFADRAHGYTF. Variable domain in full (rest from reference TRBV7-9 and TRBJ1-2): DTGVSQNPRHKITKRGQNVTFRCDPISEHNRLYWYRQTLGQGPEFLTYFQNEAQLEKSRLLSDRFSAERPKGSFSTLEIQRTEQGDSAMYLCASSFADRAHGYTFGSGTRLTVV.

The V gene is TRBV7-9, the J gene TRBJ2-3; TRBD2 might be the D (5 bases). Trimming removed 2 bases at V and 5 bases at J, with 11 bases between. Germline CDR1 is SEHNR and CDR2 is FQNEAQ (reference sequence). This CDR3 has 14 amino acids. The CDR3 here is CASSLSGIQDTQYF. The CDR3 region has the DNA TGTGCCAGCAGCTTAAGCGGCATACAAGATACGCAGTATTTT.

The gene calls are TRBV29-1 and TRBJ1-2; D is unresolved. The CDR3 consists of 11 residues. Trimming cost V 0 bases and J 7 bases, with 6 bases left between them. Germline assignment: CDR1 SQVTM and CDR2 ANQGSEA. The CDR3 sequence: CSVEDDTGYTF. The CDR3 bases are TGCAGCGTTGAAGACGACACTGGCTACACCTTC.

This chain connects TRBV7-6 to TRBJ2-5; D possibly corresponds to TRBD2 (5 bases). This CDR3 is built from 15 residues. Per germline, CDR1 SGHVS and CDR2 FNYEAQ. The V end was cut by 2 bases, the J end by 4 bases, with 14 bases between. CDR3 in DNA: TGTGCCAGCAGCTTATTGGCTAGCCGCAGAGAGACCCAGTACTTC. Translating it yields CASSLLASRRETQYF.

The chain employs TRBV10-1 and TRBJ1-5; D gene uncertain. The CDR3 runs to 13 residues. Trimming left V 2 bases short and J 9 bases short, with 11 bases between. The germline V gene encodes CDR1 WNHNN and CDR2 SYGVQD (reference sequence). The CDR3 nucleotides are TGCGCCAGCAGTGAGAACCCGGCGGGGCCCCAGCATTTT. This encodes CASSENPAGPQHF.

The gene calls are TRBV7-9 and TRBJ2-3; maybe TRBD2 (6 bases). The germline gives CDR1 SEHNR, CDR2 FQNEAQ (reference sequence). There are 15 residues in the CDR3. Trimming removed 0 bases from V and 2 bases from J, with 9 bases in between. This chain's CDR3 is CASSLAEGNTDTQYF. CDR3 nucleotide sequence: TGTGCCAGCAGCTTAGCGGAGGGGAACACAGATACGCAGTATTTT.

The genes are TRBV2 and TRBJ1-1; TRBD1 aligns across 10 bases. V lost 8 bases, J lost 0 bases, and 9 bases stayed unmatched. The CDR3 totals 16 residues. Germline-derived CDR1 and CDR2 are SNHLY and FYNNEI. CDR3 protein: CASGGTGVALNTEAFF. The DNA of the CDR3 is TGTGCCAGCGGCGGGACAGGGGTAGCTTTGAACACTGAAGCTTTCTTT.

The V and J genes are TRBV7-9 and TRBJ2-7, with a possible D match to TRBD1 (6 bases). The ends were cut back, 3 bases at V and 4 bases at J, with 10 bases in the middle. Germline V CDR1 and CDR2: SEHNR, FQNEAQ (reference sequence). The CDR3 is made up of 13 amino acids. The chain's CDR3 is CASSFGTPYEQYF. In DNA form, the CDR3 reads TGTGCCAGCAGCTTCGGGACACCATACGAGCAGTACTTC.

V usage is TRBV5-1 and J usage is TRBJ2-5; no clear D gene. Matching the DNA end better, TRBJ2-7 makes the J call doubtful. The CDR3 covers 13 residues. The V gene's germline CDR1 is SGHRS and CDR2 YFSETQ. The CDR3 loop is CASKSELSHEQYF. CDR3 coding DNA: TGCGCCAGTAAATCGGAGCTATCTCACGAGCAGTACTTC.

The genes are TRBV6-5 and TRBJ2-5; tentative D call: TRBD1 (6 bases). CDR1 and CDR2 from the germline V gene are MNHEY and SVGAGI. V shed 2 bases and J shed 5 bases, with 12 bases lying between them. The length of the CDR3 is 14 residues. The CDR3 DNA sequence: TGTGCCAGCAGTTACACAGGGTCGGGGGAGACCCAGTACTTC. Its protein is CASSYTGSGETQYF.

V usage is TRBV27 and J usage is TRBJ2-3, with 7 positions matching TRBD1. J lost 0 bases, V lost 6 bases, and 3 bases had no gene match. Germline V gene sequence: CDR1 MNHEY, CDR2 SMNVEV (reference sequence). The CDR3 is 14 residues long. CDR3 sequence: CASSRTGSTDTQYF. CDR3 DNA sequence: TGTGCCAGCAGCCGGACAGGAAGCACAGATACGCAGTATTTT.

CDR3 sequence reads: CASSTYMNTEAFF. CDR3 in DNA: TGTGCCAGTAGTACTTATATGAACACTGAAGCTTTCTTT. V and J are TRBV19 and TRBJ1-1; D call uncertain. Per germline, CDR1 LNHDA and CDR2 SQIVND (reference sequence). The length of the CDR3 is 13 residues. V was pared by 4 bases and J by 0 bases, with 6 bases between.

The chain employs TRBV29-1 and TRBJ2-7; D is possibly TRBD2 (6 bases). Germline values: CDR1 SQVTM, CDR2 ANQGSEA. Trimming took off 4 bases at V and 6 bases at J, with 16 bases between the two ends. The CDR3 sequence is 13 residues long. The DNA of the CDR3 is TGCAGCGTTGGGAGGGGCGGCTATGCCGAGCAGTACTTC. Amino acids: CSVGRGGYAEQYF.

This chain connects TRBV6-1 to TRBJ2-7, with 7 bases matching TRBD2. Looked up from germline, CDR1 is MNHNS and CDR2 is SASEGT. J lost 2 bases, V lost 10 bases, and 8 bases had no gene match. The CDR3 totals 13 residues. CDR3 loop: CAILRETTYEQYF. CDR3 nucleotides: TGTGCCATCTTGCGGGAGACAACCTACGAGCAGTACTTC.

The CDR3 DNA is TGTGCCAGCAGTAAACTAGGGACTAGCGGGACTGCTCGCGAGCAGTACTTC. As protein: CASSKLGTSGTAREQYF. The chain couples TRBV27 to TRBJ2-7, with 13 bases that match TRBD2. This CDR3 spans 17 amino acids. V lost 5 bases and J lost 6; bases outside the gene matches: 13. Germline assignment: CDR1 MNHEY and CDR2 SMNVEV (reference sequence).